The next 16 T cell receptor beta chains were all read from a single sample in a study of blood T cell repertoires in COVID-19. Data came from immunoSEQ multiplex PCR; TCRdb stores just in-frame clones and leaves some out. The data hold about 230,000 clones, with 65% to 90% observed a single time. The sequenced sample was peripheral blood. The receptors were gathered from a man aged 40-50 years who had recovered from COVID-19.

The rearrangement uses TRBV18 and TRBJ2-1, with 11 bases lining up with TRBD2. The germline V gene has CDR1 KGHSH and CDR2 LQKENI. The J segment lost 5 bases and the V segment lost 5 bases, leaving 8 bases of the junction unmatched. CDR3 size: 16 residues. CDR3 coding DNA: TGTGCCAGCTCAGTTCTTAGCGGGGGGGCGAACAATGAGCAGTTCTTC. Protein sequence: CASSVLSGGANNEQFF.

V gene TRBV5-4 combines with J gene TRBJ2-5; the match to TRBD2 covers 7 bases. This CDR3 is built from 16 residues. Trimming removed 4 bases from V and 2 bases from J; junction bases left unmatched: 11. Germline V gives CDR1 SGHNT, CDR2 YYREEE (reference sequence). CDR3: CASSRSLAERQETQYF. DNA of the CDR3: TGTGCCAGCAGCCGATCCCTAGCGGAGAGACAAGAGACCCAGTACTTC.

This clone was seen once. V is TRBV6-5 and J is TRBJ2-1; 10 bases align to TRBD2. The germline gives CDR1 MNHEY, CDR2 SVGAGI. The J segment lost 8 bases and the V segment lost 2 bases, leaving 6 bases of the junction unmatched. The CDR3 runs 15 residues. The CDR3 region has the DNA TGTGCCAGCAGTTACCAACCTAGCGGGAGCGATGAGCAGTTCTTC. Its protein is CASSYQPSGSDEQFF.

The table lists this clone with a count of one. This CDR3 is CAISEPAASGGDTQYF. Written as DNA, the CDR3 is TGTGCCATCAGTGAGCCAGCGGCTAGCGGGGGGGATACGCAGTATTTT. The chain has TRBV10-3 and TRBJ2-3; the match to TRBD2 covers 11 bases. V was clipped by 2 bases and J by 6 bases; unmatched bases: 7. Germline lookup yields CDR1 ENHRY and CDR2 SYGVKD. This CDR3 has 16 amino acids.

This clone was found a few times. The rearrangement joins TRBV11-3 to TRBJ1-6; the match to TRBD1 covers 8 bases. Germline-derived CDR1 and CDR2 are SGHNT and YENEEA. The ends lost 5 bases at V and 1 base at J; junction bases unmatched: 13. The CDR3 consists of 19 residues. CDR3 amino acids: CASSVPQTGAVSYNSPLHF. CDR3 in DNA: TGTGCCAGCAGCGTGCCCCAGACAGGGGCTGTGTCCTATAATTCACCCCTCCACTTT.

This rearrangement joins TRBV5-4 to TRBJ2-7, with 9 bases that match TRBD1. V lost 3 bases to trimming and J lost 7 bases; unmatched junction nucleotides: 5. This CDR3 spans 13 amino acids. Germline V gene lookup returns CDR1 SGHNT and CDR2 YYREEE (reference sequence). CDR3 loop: CASSSTGGQEQYF. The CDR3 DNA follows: TGTGCCAGCAGCTCCACAGGGGGCCAAGAGCAGTACTTC.

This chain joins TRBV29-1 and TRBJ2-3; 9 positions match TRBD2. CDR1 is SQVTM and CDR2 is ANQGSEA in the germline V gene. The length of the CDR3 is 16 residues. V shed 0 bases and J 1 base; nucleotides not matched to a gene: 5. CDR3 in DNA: TGCAGCGTTGAAGATCCTAGGACTAGCGGCACAGATACGCAGTATTTT. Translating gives CSVEDPRTSGTDTQYF.

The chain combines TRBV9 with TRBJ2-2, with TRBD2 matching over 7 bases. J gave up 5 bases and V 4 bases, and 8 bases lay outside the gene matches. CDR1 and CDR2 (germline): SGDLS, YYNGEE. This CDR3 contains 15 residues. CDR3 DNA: TGTGCCAGCAGCCCTAGCGGAGTGGTGACCGGGGAGCTGTTTTTT. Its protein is CASSPSGVVTGELFF.

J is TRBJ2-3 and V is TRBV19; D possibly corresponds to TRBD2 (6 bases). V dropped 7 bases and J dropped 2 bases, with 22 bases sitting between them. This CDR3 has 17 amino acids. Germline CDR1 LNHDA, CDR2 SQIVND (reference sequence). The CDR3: CASTLRPGDHFTDTQYF. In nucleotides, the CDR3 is TGTGCCAGTACCCTAAGGCCGGGGGACCACTTCACAGATACGCAGTATTTT.

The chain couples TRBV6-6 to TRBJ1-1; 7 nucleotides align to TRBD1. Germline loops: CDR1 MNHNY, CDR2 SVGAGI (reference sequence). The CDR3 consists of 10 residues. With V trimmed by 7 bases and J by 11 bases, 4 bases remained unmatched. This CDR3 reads CASIQGDAFF. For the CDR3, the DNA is TGTGCCAGCATTCAGGGGGATGCTTTCTTT.

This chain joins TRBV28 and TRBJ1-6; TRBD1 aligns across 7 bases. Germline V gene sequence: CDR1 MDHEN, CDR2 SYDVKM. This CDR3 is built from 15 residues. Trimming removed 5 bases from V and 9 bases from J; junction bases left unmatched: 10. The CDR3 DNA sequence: TGTGCCAGCAGTCCCCCAGGGGGGCTCTTTTCACCCCTCCACTTT. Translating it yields CASSPPGGLFSPLHF.

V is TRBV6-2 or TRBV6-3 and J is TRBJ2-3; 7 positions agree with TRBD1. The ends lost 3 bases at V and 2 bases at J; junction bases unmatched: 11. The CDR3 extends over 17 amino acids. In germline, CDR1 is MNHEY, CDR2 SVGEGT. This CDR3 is CASSYSDGTVDTDTQYF. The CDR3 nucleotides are TGTGCCAGCAGTTATTCCGACGGGACAGTTGACACAGATACGCAGTATTTT.

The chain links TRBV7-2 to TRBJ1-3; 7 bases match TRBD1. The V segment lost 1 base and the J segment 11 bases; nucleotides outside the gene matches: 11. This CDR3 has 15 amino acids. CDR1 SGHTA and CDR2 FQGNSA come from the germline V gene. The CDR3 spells CASSLDLTGSGAIYF. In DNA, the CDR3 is TGTGCCAGCAGCTTAGATCTGACAGGGTCTGGGGCCATATATTTT.

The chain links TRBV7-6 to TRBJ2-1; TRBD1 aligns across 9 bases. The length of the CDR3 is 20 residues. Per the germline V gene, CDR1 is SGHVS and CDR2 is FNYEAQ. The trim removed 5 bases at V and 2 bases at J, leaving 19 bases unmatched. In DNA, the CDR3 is TGTGCCAGCAGCCGGGACAGGGCAGGGGGTCCCCATCCAGCCTACAATGAGCAGTTCTTC. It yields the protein CASSRDRAGGPHPAYNEQFF.

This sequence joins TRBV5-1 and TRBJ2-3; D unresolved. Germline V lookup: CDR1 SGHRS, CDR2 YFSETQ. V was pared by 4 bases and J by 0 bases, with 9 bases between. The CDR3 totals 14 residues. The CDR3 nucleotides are TGCGCCAGCAGCCGTCGTAGTAGCACAGATACGCAGTATTTT. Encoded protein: CASSRRSSTDTQYF.

This chain's CDR3 is CASSVRGPNIQYF. CDR3 DNA: TGTGCCAGCAGTGTCAGGGGCCCAAACATTCAGTACTTC. This rearrangement joins TRBV12-3 or TRBV12-4 to TRBJ2-4, with TRBD1 as a possible D gene (6 bases). With 5 bases removed from V and 6 bases from J, the gap between germline ends came to 11 bases. CDR3 length equals 13 residues.